Below, one T cell receptor beta chain is given with its context. Its antigen is unknown. No much larger clone exists at a distance of one base, and base qualities are not known. The QIAGEN blood and tissue kit was used to extract genomic DNA from sorted cells, and the DNA was quantified on a NanoDrop 1000. Deep sequencing and quantification of TCR alpha and beta chains were performed on the immunoSEQ platform by multiplex PCR of genomic DNA. As for the authors' bioinformatics: IMGT gene and region definitions were used for annotation of the TCR sequences. Out-of-frame rearrangements were taken as a proxy for the preselection repertoire and were compared with in-frame clonotypes. Repertoire size was estimated with the iCHAO1 estimator supplied with the immunoSEQ platform. Clonal inequality was measured with a Gini index on in-frame amino acid clonotypes, based on the Lorenz curve. Shared clonotypes were counted with the intersect function of the R package tcR, and similarity was scored with the Jaccard index. The R prcomp function was used without normalization to run principal component analysis of V, J and V-J usage frequencies. As stored in TCRdb, this immuneACCESS dataset retains in-frame rearrangements with V and J assigned. A fraction of the clones does not appear; measured against another copy, unresolved V genes explain less than half of the discrepancy, and the remainder lacks a known reason. The V and J calls and the clone size are those of that table, but D and trimming were determined from the DNA. The table for this sample lists more than 60,000 clones; about 90% of them were counted only once. Approximately 0.15% of the sample is taken by the ten largest.

Naive CD4 T cells, defined as CD45RO-negative and CD62L-positive, were isolated from PBMCs by fluorescence-activated cell sorting. Each donor gave about 50 ml of fresh peripheral blood, from which PBMCs were isolated by Ficoll density centrifugation. Sorting was performed on a FACSAria III instrument, with purity above 85% for all samples. The junction carries 16 bases between V and J, which are trimmed by 2 bases and 5 bases respectively. Its CDR3 holds 15 amino acids, cysteine through phenylalanine. This entry keeps only the CDR3 DNA: 45 bases, framed from base 1. CDR1 and CDR2, per the germline V gene, are MDHEN and SYDVKM. The record originates from a study of human versus mouse CDR3 diversity and MHC coevolution (TCRdb year 2017). About the study as a whole: According to reports, the immunoSEQ assay detects one in 200,000 T cells and minimizes multiplex PCR amplification bias. Three healthy volunteer blood donors were included in the human cohort, with one aged 30 to 40, one aged 40 to 49 and one aged 60 to 70 at collection. As a reference point for TCR selection on multiple MHC II alleles, the study used human naive CD4 T cell repertoires and compared them against human-TCR-locus transgenic mice that have a single MHC II. Across mouse and human samples, the number of valid reads per sample ranged from about 0.6 x 10^7 to 1.8 x 10^7. The full study reports these points: Because human T cells were selected on about six MHC II alleles, repertoire diversity was not considered directly comparable between humans and mice. Among all compared groups, two of the three human donors had the lowest clonal inequality scores. On average, more CDR3 deletions and insertions were observed in humans than in mice, indicating greater exonuclease and TdT activity. According to iCHAO1 estimates, humans had the largest TCR beta repertoire, 1.5 million to 2 million clonotypes, which was attributed likely to selection by multiple MHC II molecules.

The rearrangement joined TRBV28 to TRBJ2-7; no D gene is confidently identified. Sequenced sample: naive CD4+ T cells from blood. The sample's cell subset or site label, decoded: CD45RO-negative CD62L-positive naive CD4 T cells. This sequence originates from a person aged 25 to 69 in good health. The CDR3 protein is CASSLTDSVRHEQYF. Read as DNA, the sequence is TGTGCCAGCAGTTTAACCGACTCGGTAAGACACGAGCAGTACTTC.